This T cell receptor (beta chain) was identified during a study of T cell changes during pregnancy in multiple sclerosis. Assay used: immunoSEQ multiplex PCR; TCRdb lists only in-frame clones, some missing. The table includes tens of thousands of clones, around 92% detected once. J lost 7 bases, V lost 5 bases, and 16 bases had no gene match. This CDR3 has 16 residues. Germline CDR1 and CDR2: MDHEN and SYDVKM. The sequence derives from a female donor in good health, enrolled as a control in a pregnancy study. The J gene is TRBJ2-7, the V gene TRBV28; 8 positions agree with TRBD2. The starting material was peripheral blood, obtained in the third trimester of pregnancy. The CDR3 spells CASSPGVFGRAREQYF. The CDR3 nucleotides are TGTGCCAGCAGTCCAGGGGTTTTCGGGAGGGCCCGAGAGCAGTACTTC.